Below, 24 T cell receptor beta chains from the same sample are listed, as sequenced in a study of identical twins. In TCRdb, the 5' RACE reads were re-called with MiXCR into one record per CDR3 protein. The sample carries over 500,000 distinct CDR3 sequences, roughly a fifth recorded once. The data were also submitted as part of a second study, on T cells expressing NK-cell markers.

Sequenced sample: CD4+ T cells sorted from blood. These receptors were taken from a woman aged 18-29 years in good health.

This clonotype was observed a handful of times. This chain joins TRBV5-1 and TRBJ2-3, with 9 bases fitting TRBD2. J gave up 8 bases and V 0 bases, and 7 bases lay outside the gene matches. The CDR3 is 15 residues long. CDR1 and CDR2 from the germline V gene are SGHRS and YFSETQ. This CDR3 reads CASSLEGSGGVTQYF. Here the CDR3 DNA reads TGCGCCAGCAGCTTGGAGGGTAGCGGGGGAGTTACGCAGTATTTT.

This clonotype came up many times. The V gene is TRBV5-1, the J gene TRBJ2-3; D might be TRBD2 (5 bases). Between the trimmed V and J ends, which lost 0 bases and 8 bases, there was a span of 19 bases. CDR1 is SGHRS, CDR2 YFSETQ, per germline. This CDR3 is built from 16 residues. CDR3 sequence: CASSLAFLGDDGTQYF. CDR3 in DNA: TGCGCCAGCAGCTTGGCCTTTTTGGGAGATGACGGTACGCAGTATTTT.

The chain employs TRBV5-4 and TRBJ2-7, with 7 bases fitting TRBD1. CDR3 length: 15 amino acids. Germline assignment: CDR1 SGHNT and CDR2 YYREEE (reference sequence). The V and J ends lost 4 bases and 5 bases, in that order; junction bases with no gene match: 12. The CDR3 sequence is CASSRTGRSRNEQYF. The CDR3 coding sequence is TGTGCCAGCAGCCGGACAGGAAGGTCTCGTAACGAGCAGTACTTC.

This clonotype appeared a single time. The J gene is TRBJ2-2, the V gene TRBV10-2; no firm D call. The CDR3 consists of 14 residues. V was pared by 5 bases and J by 1 base, with 8 bases between. Germline V CDR1 and CDR2: WSHSY, SAAADI. The CDR3 here is CASSQTGNTGELFF. In DNA, the CDR3 is TGCGCCAGCAGTCAGACGGGGAACACCGGGGAGCTGTTTTTT.

The V gene is TRBV7-3, the J gene TRBJ2-3, with TRBD2 identical over 8 bases. The CDR3 is made up of 16 amino acids. Unmatched junction bases numbered 4, after V lost 0 bases and J lost 2 bases. Germline V gene lookup returns CDR1 SGHTA and CDR2 FQGTGA. The CDR3 reads CASSLTSGGTTDTQYF. CDR3 sequence (DNA): TGTGCCAGCAGCTTAACCAGCGGGGGAACCACAGATACGCAGTATTTT.

Comments on this clonotype: A much larger clone lies one base from this, so it may be a read error. The chain uses TRBV5-5 and TRBJ2-5; D unclear. Trimming removed 5 bases from V and 5 bases from J, with 19 bases in between. CDR3 size: 15 residues. CDR1 and CDR2 from the germline V gene are SGHKS and YYEKEE (reference sequence). In DNA form, the CDR3 reads TGTGCCAGCAGGACCGAATACCGGTTGATGGAGACCCAGTACTTC. It translates to CASRTEYRLMETQYF.

This clonotype was seen a handful of times. The rearrangement joins TRBV12-3 or TRBV12-4 to TRBJ2-1, with D perhaps being TRBD1 or TRBD2 (5 bases each). The CDR3 runs to 16 residues. Trimming removed 7 bases at V and 4 bases at J, with 20 bases between. The CDR3 DNA reads as TGTGCCAGCACCCAGAGGCGGGCAGGGAGATACAATGAGCAGTTCTTC. Encoded protein: CASTQRRAGRYNEQFF.

This sequence joins TRBV4-2 and TRBJ1-2, with 8 positions matching TRBD1. Germline CDR1 LGHNA, CDR2 YNFKEQ. The CDR3 contains 14 residues. Unmatched junction bases numbered 6, after V lost 5 bases and J lost 4 bases. The chain's CDR3 is CASSADRGGYGYTF. In DNA form, the CDR3 reads TGTGCCAGCAGCGCCGACAGGGGAGGCTATGGCTACACCTTC.

V usage is TRBV5-1 and J usage is TRBJ2-5, with D uncertain. Germline V CDR1 and CDR2: SGHRS, YFSETQ. V lost 0 bases to trimming and J lost 5 bases, with 11 bases between them. The CDR3 is made up of 14 amino acids. CDR3 sequence reads: CASSLEPPEETQYF. The CDR3 bases are TGCGCCAGCAGCTTGGAGCCACCCGAGGAGACCCAGTACTTC.

Remarks on this clonotype: A junction boundary mismatches the germline segment, possibly from a read error. This chain uses TRBV29-1 with TRBJ1-2; D is unclear. Germline CDR1 and CDR2: SQVTM and ANQGSEA. This CDR3 contains 9 residues. The CDR3 reads CSVEEKFFF. The CDR3 region has the DNA TGCAGCGTTGAAGAGAAGTTTTTCTTC. Drawing the rest from reference TRBV29-1 and TRBJ1-2, the complete variable domain is SAVISQKPSRDICQRGTSLTIQCQVDSQVTMMFWYRQQPGQSLTLIATANQGSEATYESGFVIDKFPISRPNLTFSTLTVSNMSPEDSSIYLCSVEEKFFFGSGTRLTVV.

The chain employs TRBV7-9 and TRBJ1-2; TRBD1 matches 8 bases. Germline V gives CDR1 SEHNR, CDR2 FQNEAQ (reference sequence). Trimming cost V 5 bases and J 4 bases; bases outside gene matches: 12. This CDR3 contains 16 residues. The CDR3 DNA reads TGTGCCAGCAGCGAGGACAGGGATGTTTGGGTCTATGGCTACACCTTC. Translated: CASSEDRDVWVYGYTF.

V usage is TRBV29-1 and J usage is TRBJ1-1, with a tentative D call TRBD1 (6 bases). The ends were cut back, 4 bases at V and 0 bases at J, with 9 bases in the middle. CDR3 length: 13 amino acids. Germline V gives CDR1 SQVTM, CDR2 ANQGSEA. The CDR3 here is CSVGDRMNTEAFF. CDR3 sequence (DNA): TGCAGCGTTGGAGACAGGATGAACACTGAAGCTTTCTTT.

This clonotype showed up many times. The chain's CDR3 is CASSLRGGDYNEQFF. The CDR3 DNA is TGTGCCAGCAGCTTAAGGGGGGGGGACTACAATGAGCAGTTCTTC. The genes are TRBV7-2 and TRBJ2-1; possible D gene TRBD2, 7 bases. Trimming removed 2 bases from V and 3 bases from J, with 11 bases in between. Germline V gene data show CDR1 as SGHTA and CDR2 as FQGNSA. This CDR3 spans 15 amino acids.

Only a few counts were recorded for this clonotype. The rearrangement uses TRBV19 and TRBJ1-2; D possibly corresponds to TRBD1 (5 bases). V gave up 7 bases and J gave up 5 bases, with 11 bases separating them. CDR3 length: 12 residues. CDR1 and CDR2 (germline): LNHDA, SQIVND (reference sequence). The CDR3 nucleotides read TGTGCCAGTAACGGACATGTATATGGCTACACCTTC. This sequence encodes CASNGHVYGYTF.

The table lists this clonotype with a few counts. The chain carries TRBV10-3 and TRBJ2-3; D is unresolved. The ends were cut back, 10 bases at V and 6 bases at J, with 8 bases in the middle. CDR1 is ENHRY and CDR2 is SYGVKD in the germline V gene. This CDR3 comprises 10 residues. The CDR3 protein is CATGSDTQYF. CDR3 nucleotide sequence: TGTGCCACCGGGTCGGATACGCAGTATTTT.

There are a few counts of this clonotype. The V and J genes are TRBV7-2 and TRBJ2-3, with 10 nucleotides matching TRBD2. CDR3 length equals 16 residues. J gave up 1 base and V 6 bases, and 7 bases lay outside the gene matches. Germline V lookup: CDR1 SGHTA, CDR2 FQGNSA. The CDR3 reads CASSLLSGRRTDTQYF. In DNA, the CDR3 is TGTGCCAGCAGTCTCCTTAGCGGGAGGCGCACAGATACGCAGTATTTT.

This clonotype has a count of ten or more. The genes are TRBV27 and TRBJ2-3; 7 positions agree with TRBD2. The CDR3 is 15 residues long. From germline, CDR1 is MNHEY and CDR2 SMNVEV (reference sequence). Trimming removed 3 bases from V and 4 bases from J; junction bases left unmatched: 7. This CDR3 is CASSLEIGRADTQYF. The CDR3, as DNA: TGTGCCAGCAGTTTGGAGATAGGGAGGGCAGATACGCAGTATTTT.

This clonotype occurred many times. CDR3 in DNA: TGTGCCACCTCCCGGTTAGGGGTCGTTAGCACAGATACGCAGTATTTT. Translating gives CATSRLGVVSTDTQYF. The rearrangement joins TRBV27 to TRBJ2-3, with a possible D match to TRBD1 (5 bases). V lost 10 bases and J 0 bases, leaving 20 bases between the germline ends. This CDR3 region has 16 residues. Germline CDR1 and CDR2: MNHEY and SMNVEV (reference sequence).

The rearrangement links TRBV20-1 to TRBJ2-3, with a tentative D call TRBD2 (5 bases). The germline V gene has CDR1 DFQATT and CDR2 SNEGSKA (reference sequence). Trimming removed 6 bases from V and 5 bases from J, with 18 bases in between. CDR3 length: 14 residues. CDR3 amino acids: CSAKAGVWGDTQYF. The CDR3 DNA sequence: TGCAGTGCCAAGGCCGGGGTATGGGGAGATACGCAGTATTTT.

The table lists this clonotype with many counts. V is TRBV5-5 and J is TRBJ1-5, with D tentatively TRBD1 (6 bases). The CDR3 sequence is 15 residues long. CDR1 is SGHKS, CDR2 YYEKEE, per germline (reference sequence). Trimming left V 4 bases short and J 1 base short, with 12 bases between. CDR3 sequence: CASSRQGTSNQPQHF. CDR3 DNA: TGTGCCAGCAGCCGTCAGGGGACGAGCAATCAGCCCCAGCATTTT.

This clonotype was seen a handful of times. The chain couples TRBV20-1 to TRBJ2-7, with TRBD2 matching over 12 bases. The V gene's germline CDR1 is DFQATT and CDR2 SNEGSKA (reference sequence). The CDR3 contains 16 residues. The V and J ends lost 3 bases and 2 bases, in that order; junction bases with no gene match: 8. The CDR3 region has the DNA TGCAGTGCTAGTACTAGCGGGAGGAGTGGGACCTACGAGCAGTACTTC. It codes for CSASTSGRSGTYEQYF.

The V gene is TRBV18, the J gene TRBJ1-2; D possibly corresponds to TRBD1 (5 bases). Trimming cost V 1 base and J 3 bases, with 18 bases left between them. The CDR3 contains 17 residues. Germline V gives CDR1 KGHSH, CDR2 LQKENI. This chain's CDR3 is CASSPQFATEPHYGYTF. The CDR3, as DNA: TGTGCCAGCTCACCACAATTCGCGACAGAACCACACTATGGCTACACCTTC. Drawing the rest from reference TRBV18 and TRBJ1-2, the complete variable domain is NAGVMQNPRHLVRRRGQEARLRCSPMKGHSHVYWYRQLPEEGLKFMVYLQKENIIDESGMPKERFSAEFPKEGPSILRIQQVVRGDSAAYFCASSPQFATEPHYGYTFGSGTRLTVV.

The chain links TRBV10-3 to TRBJ2-7; 13 bases match TRBD2. The ends lost 4 bases at V and 5 bases at J; junction bases unmatched: 8. From germline, CDR1 is ENHRY and CDR2 SYGVKD. This CDR3 has 16 amino acids. This CDR3 reads CAISGPGTSGVHEQYF. The CDR3 DNA reads TGTGCCATCAGTGGGCCCGGGACTAGCGGGGTCCACGAGCAGTACTTC.

This clonotype was counted ten times or more. The CDR3 reads CASSQGRGQPQHF. The CDR3, as DNA: TGTGCCAGCAGCCAAGGGCGGGGTCAGCCCCAGCATTTT. V usage is TRBV3-1 and J usage is TRBJ1-5; D is unresolved. Trimming took off 1 base at V and 6 bases at J, with 7 bases between the two ends. The CDR3 extends over 13 amino acids. CDR1 LGHDT and CDR2 YNNKEL come from the germline V gene (reference sequence). Variable domain in full (rest from reference TRBV3-1 and TRBJ1-5): DTAVSQTPKYLVTQMGNDKSIKCEQNLGHDTMYWYKQDSKKFLKIMFSYNNKELIINETVPNRFSPKSPDKAHLNLHINSLELGDSAVYFCASSQGRGQPQHFGDGTRLSIL.